Listed below are T cell receptor beta chains from one sample, sequenced in a study of T cells after yellow fever vaccination. MiXCR, run by TCRdb on the 5' RACE reads, gives a single entry per CDR3 protein. This sample yields about 130,000 distinct CDR3 sequences, of which over 8% are seen a single time; approximately 37% belongs to the top ten. The sample in question was CD8+ T cells sorted from PBMCs, obtained on the day of the yellow fever booster vaccination. These TCRs come from a man aged 18 to 29 who received the YFV17D yellow fever vaccine. CDR3s include the opening cysteine and the closing phenylalanine or tryptophan. Fields, in order: CDR3 length, J gene, V gene, CDR3 protein.

len: 14
j_gene: TRBJ2-3
v_gene: TRBV2
CDR3aa: CASSDGLAADTQYF

len: 14
j_gene: TRBJ2-7
v_gene: TRBV6-5
CDR3aa: CASAGGSGVYEQYF

len: 15
j_gene: TRBJ2-3
v_gene: TRBV6-5
CDR3aa: CATAYLAGGTDTQYF

len: 16
j_gene: TRBJ2-1
v_gene: TRBV18
CDR3aa: CASSPRTANRRNEQFF

len: 15
j_gene: TRBJ1-1
v_gene: TRBV28
CDR3aa: CATAASGYGDTEAFF

len: 12
j_gene: TRBJ1-2
v_gene: TRBV19
CDR3aa: CASITPTGGYTF

len: 15
j_gene: TRBJ2-1
v_gene: TRBV6-5
CDR3aa: CASSWGQVSYNEQFF

len: 12
j_gene: TRBJ1-2
v_gene: TRBV30
CDR3aa: CAWRTGYYGYTF

len: 17
j_gene: TRBJ2-5
v_gene: TRBV3-1
CDR3aa: CASSQVVIAVSQETQYF

len: 15
j_gene: TRBJ2-7
v_gene: TRBV5-1
CDR3aa: CASSPIWGQAIEQYF

len: 15
j_gene: TRBJ1-1
v_gene: TRBV5-1
CDR3aa: CASSFFKGQDTEAFF

len: 15
j_gene: TRBJ2-7
v_gene: TRBV6-5
CDR3aa: CASSYGGGGSYEQYF

len: 14
j_gene: TRBJ1-1
v_gene: TRBV4-2
CDR3aa: CASSQRDRNTEAFF

len: 15
j_gene: TRBJ1-2
v_gene: TRBV27
CDR3aa: CASSLGQAHLYGYTF

len: 14
j_gene: TRBJ2-1
v_gene: TRBV5-1
CDR3aa: CASSLLAGNNEQFF

len: 14
j_gene: TRBJ2-7
v_gene: TRBV12-3/TRBV12-4
CDR3aa: CASKPGGQGPKQYF

len: 14
j_gene: TRBJ1-6
v_gene: TRBV14
CDR3aa: CASSLAGIDSPLHF

len: 16
j_gene: TRBJ2-7
v_gene: TRBV4-1
CDR3aa: CASSPRQSRPPLGQYF

len: 11
j_gene: TRBJ1-2
v_gene: TRBV6-2/TRBV6-3
CDR3aa: CASSPGGGYTF

len: 16
j_gene: TRBJ2-3
v_gene: TRBV28
CDR3aa: CASSYAQRQITDTQYF